This T cell receptor (beta chain) was profiled in a study of blood T cell repertoires in COVID-19. Study overall: The United States, Italy and Spain were the sources of the acute and convalescent COVID-19 samples.

The method was immunoSEQ multiplex PCR; TCRdb's version includes in-frame clones alone and lacks a portion of them. Among roughly 220,000 clones listed, just under 85% were seen once. The V end was cut by 0 bases, the J end by 2 bases, with 16 bases between. The germline V gene encodes CDR1 LGHNA and CDR2 YSLEER. The CDR3 totals 17 residues. The chain recombines TRBV4-3 with TRBJ1-2; D uncertain. The sample consisted of PBMCs or T cells enriched from blood (not recorded which). This clonotype was sampled from a woman aged 40-49 years with acute COVID-19. CDR3 residues: CASSQDLKSRSNYGYTF. Written as DNA, the CDR3 is TGCGCCAGCAGCCAAGACTTGAAATCCAGATCCAACTATGGCTACACCTTC.